This entry is about one T cell receptor (beta chain). The study amplified TCR beta CDR3 regions using RNA transcripts. First-round RT-PCR used HTBI primers; second-round multiplex PCR followed. TCRdb re-called the multiplex PCR reads with MiXCR, one entry per CDR3 protein. The sample lists about 640,000 distinct CDR3 sequences; about 41% were seen once. This sample stems from a study of Graves' ophthalmopathy and Graves' hyperthyroidism. Per the germline V gene, CDR1 is GTSNPN and CDR2 is SVGIG (reference sequence). The CDR3 extends over 13 amino acids. V lost 1 base and J lost 10, with 16 bases in between. Under 3 months in duration, the ophthalmopathy in affected donors had moderate-to-severe activity, CAS ≥3 and NOSPECS ≥4.

The chain couples TRBV30 to TRBJ1-1, with D possibly TRBD1 on 6 matching bases. Sequenced material: peripheral blood. The sequence came from an adult man with Graves' ophthalmopathy. In DNA, the CDR3 is TGTGCCTGGAGTGCGTCTTGGGGGGCTGGAGCTTTCTTT. As protein: CAWSASWGAGAFF.